The present TCR beta chain was sequenced within a study of cytomegalovirus exposure and HLA in healthy donors. Study results and limitations: Sequence variants that were highly shared formed a cluster that was likely a sequencing artifact. Cytomegalovirus-associated TCR beta chains were listed, numbering 164. The study reported that TCR beta sequences accurately predicted HLA-A and HLA-B alleles in most subjects.

For this clone: The antigen remains unidentified.

Germline-derived CDR1 and CDR2 are PRHDT and FYEKMQ (reference sequence). V gave up 3 bases and J gave up 5 bases, with 14 bases separating them. This CDR3 is built from 15 residues. Primers included in the PCR were 60 Vbeta and 13 Jbeta primers. Authors' processing steps: Some 11 million of the roughly 77 million unique TCR beta chains counted in a later analysis were shared. The data were produced by immunoSEQ multiplex PCR, yet TCRdb's version contains in-frame clones alone and is incomplete. The DNA was the basis for D and trimming; V, J and clone size are from that table. The sample has under 200,000 clones, about four fifths seen once.

This receptor was identified in a woman in her 30s in good health and CMV-seropositive. This chain uses TRBV13 with TRBJ2-1; perhaps TRBD2 as D (6 bases). Sequenced input: PBMCs. The CDR3 region is CASSFSDYPNNEQFF. As DNA, the CDR3 is TGTGCCAGCAGCTTCTCGGACTATCCTAACAATGAGCAGTTCTTC.